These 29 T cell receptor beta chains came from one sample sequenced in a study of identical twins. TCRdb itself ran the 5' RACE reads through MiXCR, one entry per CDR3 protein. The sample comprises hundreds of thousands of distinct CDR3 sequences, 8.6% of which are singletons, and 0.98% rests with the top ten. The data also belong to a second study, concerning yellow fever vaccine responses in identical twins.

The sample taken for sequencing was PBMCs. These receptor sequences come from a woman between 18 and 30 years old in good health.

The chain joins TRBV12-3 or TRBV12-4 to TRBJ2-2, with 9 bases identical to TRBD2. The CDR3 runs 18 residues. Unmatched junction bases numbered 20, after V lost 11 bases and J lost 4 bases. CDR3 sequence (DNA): TGTGCCTGCACCTCGACTAGCGGTACTCTCCGTGGCACCGGGGAGCTGTTTTTT. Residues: CACTSTSGTLRGTGELFF.

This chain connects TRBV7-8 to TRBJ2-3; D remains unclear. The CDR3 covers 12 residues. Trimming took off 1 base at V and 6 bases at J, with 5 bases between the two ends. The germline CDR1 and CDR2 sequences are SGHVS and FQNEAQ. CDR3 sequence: CASSLVIDTQYF. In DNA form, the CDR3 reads TGTGCCAGCAGCTTAGTGATCGATACGCAGTATTTT.

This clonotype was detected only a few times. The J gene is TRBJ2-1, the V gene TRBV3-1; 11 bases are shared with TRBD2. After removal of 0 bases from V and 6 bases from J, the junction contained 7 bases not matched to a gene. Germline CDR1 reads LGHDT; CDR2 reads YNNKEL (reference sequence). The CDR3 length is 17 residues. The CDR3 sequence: CASSQEPLAGVSNEQFF. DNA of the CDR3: TGTGCCAGCAGCCAAGAACCACTAGCGGGAGTGAGCAATGAGCAGTTCTTC.

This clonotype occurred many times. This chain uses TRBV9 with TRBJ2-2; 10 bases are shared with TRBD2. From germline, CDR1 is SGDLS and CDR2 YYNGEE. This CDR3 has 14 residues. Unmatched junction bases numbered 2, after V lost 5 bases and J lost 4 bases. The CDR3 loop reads CASRTSGVTGELFF. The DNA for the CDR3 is TGTGCCAGCAGAACTAGCGGGGTCACCGGGGAGCTGTTTTTT.

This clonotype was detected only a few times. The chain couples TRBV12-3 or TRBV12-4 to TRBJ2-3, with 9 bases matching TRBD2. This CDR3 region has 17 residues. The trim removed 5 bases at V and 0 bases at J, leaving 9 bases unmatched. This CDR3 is CASSPGLAALSTDTQYF. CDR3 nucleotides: TGTGCCAGCAGTCCGGGACTAGCCGCGCTCAGCACAGATACGCAGTATTTT.

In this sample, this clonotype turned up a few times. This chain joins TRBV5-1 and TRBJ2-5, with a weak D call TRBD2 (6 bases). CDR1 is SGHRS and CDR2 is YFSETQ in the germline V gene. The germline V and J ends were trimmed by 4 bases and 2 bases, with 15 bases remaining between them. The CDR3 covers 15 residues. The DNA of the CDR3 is TGCGCCAGCAGCCGGGTTGCGGGGCCACAAGAGACCCAGTACTTC. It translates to CASSRVAGPQETQYF.

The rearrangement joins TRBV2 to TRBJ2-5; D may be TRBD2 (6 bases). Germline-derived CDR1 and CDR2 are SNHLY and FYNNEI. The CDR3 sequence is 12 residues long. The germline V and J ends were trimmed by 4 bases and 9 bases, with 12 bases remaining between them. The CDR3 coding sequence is TGTGCCAGCAGTGGCCAATGGGAGGCCCAGTACTTC. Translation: CASSGQWEAQYF.

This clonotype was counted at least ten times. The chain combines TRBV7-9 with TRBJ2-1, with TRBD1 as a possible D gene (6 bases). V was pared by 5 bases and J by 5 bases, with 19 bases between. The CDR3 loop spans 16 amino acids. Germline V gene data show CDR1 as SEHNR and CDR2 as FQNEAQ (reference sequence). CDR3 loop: CASSPLGAGTDNEQFF. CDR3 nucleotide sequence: TGTGCCAGCAGCCCACTGGGGGCAGGTACTGACAATGAGCAGTTCTTC. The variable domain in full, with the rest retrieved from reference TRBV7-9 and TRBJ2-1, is DTGVSQNPRHKITKRGQNVTFRCDPISEHNRLYWYRQTLGQGPEFLTYFQNEAQLEKSRLLSDRFSAERPKGSFSTLEIQRTEQGDSAMYLCASSPLGAGTDNEQFFGPGTRLTVL.

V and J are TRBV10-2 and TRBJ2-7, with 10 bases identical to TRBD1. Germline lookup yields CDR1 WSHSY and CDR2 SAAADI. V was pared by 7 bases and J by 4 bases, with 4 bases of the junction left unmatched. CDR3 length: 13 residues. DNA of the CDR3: TGCGCCAGCATGGGGACAGGGGAATACGAGCAGTACTTC. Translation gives CASMGTGEYEQYF.

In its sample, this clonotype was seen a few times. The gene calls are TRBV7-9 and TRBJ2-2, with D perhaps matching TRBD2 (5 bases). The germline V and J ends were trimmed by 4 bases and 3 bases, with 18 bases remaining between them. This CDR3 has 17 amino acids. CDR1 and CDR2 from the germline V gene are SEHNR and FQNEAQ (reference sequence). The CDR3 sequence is CASSSKDYASDTGELFF. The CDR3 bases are TGTGCCAGCAGCTCGAAAGACTACGCATCCGACACCGGGGAGCTGTTTTTT.

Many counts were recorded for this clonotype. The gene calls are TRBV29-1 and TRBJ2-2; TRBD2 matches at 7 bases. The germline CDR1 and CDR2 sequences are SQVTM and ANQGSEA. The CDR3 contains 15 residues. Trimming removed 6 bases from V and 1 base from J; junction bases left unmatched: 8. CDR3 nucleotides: TGCAGCGTAGCTCAGCGGGACCAGAACACCGGGGAGCTGTTTTTT. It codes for CSVAQRDQNTGELFF.

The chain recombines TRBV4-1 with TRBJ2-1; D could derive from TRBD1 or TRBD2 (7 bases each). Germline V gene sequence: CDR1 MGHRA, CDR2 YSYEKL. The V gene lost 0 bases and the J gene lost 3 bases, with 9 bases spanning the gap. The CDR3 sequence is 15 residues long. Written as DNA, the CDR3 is TGCGCCAGCAGCCAAGACAGGGGGGGCTACAATGAGCAGTTCTTC. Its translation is CASSQDRGGYNEQFF.

The CDR3 loop is CSAREHQRGDEQYF. In nucleotides, the CDR3 is TGCAGTGCTAGAGAACACCAGCGGGGAGACGAGCAGTACTTC. This sequence joins TRBV20-1 and TRBJ2-7; 7 bases fit TRBD2. After removal of 0 bases from V and 5 bases from J, the junction contained 7 bases not matched to a gene. This CDR3 contains 14 residues. Germline V gene lookup returns CDR1 DFQATT and CDR2 SNEGSKA (reference sequence).

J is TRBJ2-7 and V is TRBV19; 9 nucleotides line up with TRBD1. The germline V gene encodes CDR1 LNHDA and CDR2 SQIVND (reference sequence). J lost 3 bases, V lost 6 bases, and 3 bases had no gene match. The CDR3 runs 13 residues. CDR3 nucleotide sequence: TGTGCCAGTAGGGGACAGGGAATCTACGAGCAGTACTTC. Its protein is CASRGQGIYEQYF.

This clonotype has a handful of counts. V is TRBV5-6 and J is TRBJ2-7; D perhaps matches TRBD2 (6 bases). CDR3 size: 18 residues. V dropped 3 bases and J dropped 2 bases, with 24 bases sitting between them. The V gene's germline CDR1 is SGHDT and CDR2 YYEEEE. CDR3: CASSSSPWGGLQTYEQYF. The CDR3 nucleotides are TGTGCCAGCAGCTCGTCGCCCTGGGGAGGCCTCCAAACCTACGAGCAGTACTTC.

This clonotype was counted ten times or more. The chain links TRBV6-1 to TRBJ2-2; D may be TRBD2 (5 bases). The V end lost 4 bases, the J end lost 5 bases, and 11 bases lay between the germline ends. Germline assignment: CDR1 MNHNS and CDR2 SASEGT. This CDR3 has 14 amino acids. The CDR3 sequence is CASSGIATTGELFF. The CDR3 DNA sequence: TGTGCCAGCAGTGGGATAGCGACGACCGGGGAGCTGTTTTTT.

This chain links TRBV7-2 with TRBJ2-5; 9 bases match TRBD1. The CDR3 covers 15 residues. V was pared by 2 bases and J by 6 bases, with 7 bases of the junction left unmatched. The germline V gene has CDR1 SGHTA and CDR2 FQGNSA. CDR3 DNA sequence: TGTGCCAGCAGCTTAATTATGGACAGGGGAAAGACCCAGTACTTC. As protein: CASSLIMDRGKTQYF.

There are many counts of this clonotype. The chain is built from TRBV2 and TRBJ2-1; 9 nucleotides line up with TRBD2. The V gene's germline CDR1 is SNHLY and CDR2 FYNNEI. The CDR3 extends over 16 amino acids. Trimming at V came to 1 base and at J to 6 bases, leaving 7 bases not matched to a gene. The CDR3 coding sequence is TGTGCCAGCAGTGAAGTGCGACTAGCGGTGTTCAATGAGCAGTTCTTC. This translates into CASSEVRLAVFNEQFF.

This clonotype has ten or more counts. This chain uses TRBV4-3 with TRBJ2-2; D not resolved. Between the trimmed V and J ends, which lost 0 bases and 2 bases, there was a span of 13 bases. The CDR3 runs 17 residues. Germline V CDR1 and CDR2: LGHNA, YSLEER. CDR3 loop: CASSQDRGGVNTGELFF. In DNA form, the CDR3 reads TGCGCCAGCAGCCAAGATAGAGGCGGAGTTAACACCGGGGAGCTGTTTTTT.

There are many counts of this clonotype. Here the CDR3 reads CASSLGIEAFF. The CDR3 DNA is TGTGCCAGCAGTTTAGGGATTGAAGCTTTCTTT. The V and J genes are TRBV12-3 or TRBV12-4 and TRBJ1-1; D call uncertain. This CDR3 is built from 11 residues. The V gene lost 1 base and the J gene lost 7 bases, with 4 bases spanning the gap.

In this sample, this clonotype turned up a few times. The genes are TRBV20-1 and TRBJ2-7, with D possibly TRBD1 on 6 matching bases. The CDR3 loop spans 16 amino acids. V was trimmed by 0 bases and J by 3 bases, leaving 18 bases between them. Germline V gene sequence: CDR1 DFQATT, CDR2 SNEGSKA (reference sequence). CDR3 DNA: TGCAGTGCTAGAGATCTCGGCCAGGGGATCATCTACGAGCAGTACTTC. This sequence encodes CSARDLGQGIIYEQYF.

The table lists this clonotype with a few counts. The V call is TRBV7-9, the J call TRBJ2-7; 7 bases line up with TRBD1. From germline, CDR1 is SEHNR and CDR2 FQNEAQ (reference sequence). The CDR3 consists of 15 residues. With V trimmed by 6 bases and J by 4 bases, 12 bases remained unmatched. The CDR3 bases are TGTGCCAGCAGTCCGGGACAGCTAGATTCTTACGAGCAGTACTTC. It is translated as CASSPGQLDSYEQYF.

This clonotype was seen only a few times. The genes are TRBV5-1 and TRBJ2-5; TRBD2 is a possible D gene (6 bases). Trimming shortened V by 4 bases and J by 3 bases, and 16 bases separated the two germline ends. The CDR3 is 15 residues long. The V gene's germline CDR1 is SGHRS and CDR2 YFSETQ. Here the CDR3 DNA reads TGCGCCAGCAGCCAAGGAGGCGGCGGGGAAGAGACCCAGTACTTC. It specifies CASSQGGGGEETQYF. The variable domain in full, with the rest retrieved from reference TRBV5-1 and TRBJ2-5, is KAGVTQTPRYLIKTRGQQVTLSCSPISGHRSVSWYQQTPGQGLQFLFEYFSETQRNKGNFPGRFSGRQFSNSRSEMNVSTLELGDSALYLCASSQGGGGEETQYFGPGTRLLVL.

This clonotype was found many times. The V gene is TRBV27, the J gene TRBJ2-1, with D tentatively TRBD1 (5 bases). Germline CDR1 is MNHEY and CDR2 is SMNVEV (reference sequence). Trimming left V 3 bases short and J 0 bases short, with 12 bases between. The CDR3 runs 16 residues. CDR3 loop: CASSLVGVSSYNEQFF. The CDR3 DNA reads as TGTGCCAGCAGTTTGGTAGGGGTCAGCTCCTACAATGAGCAGTTCTTC.

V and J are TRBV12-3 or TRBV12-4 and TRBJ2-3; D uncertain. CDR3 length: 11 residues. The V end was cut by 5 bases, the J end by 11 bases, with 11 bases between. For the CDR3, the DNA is TGTGCCAGCAGTACCCGGGCGAAGCAGTATTTT. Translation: CASSTRAKQYF.

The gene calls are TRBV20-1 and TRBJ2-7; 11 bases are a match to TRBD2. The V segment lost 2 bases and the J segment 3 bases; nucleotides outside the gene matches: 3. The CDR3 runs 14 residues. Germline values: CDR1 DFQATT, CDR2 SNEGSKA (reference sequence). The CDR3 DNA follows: TGCAGTGCTAGATTAGCGGGGGGGCGCTACGAGCAGTACTTC. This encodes CSARLAGGRYEQYF.

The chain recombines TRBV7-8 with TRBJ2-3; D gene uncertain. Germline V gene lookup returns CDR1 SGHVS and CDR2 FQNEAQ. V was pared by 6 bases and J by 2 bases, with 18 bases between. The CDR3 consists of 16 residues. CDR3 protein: CASSQTTREYTDTQYF. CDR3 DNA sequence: TGTGCCAGCAGTCAGACCACCCGCGAATACACAGATACGCAGTATTTT.

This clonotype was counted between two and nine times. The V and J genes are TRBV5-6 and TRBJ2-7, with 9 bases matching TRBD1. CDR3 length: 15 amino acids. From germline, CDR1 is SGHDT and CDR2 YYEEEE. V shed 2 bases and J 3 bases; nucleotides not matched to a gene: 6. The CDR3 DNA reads TGTGCCAGCAGCTTACAAGGGACAGGGTACTACGAGCAGTACTTC. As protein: CASSLQGTGYYEQYF.

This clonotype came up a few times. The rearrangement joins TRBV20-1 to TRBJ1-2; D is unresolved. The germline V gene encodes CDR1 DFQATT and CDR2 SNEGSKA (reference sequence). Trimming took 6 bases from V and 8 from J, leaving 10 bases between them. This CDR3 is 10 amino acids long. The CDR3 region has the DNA TGCAGTGCCAGGACTGAGGGCTACACCTTC. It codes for CSARTEGYTF.